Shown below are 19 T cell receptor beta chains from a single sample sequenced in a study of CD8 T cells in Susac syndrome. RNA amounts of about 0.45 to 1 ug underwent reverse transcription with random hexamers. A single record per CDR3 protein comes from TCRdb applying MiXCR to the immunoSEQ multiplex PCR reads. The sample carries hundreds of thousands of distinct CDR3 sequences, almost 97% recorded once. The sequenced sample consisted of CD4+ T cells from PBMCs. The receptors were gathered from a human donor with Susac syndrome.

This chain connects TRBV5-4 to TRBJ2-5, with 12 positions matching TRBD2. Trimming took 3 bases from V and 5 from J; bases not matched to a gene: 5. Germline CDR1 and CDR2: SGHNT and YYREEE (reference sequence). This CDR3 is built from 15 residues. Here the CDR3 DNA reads TGTGCCAGCAGCTCTCTAGCGGGAGGGCCCGAGACCCAGTACTTC. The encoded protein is CASSSLAGGPETQYF.

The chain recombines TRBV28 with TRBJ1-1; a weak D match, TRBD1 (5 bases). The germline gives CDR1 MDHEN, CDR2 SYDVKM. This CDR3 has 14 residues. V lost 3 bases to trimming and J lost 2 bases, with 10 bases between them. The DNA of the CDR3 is TGTGCCAGCAGTTTTGACAGATTCAACACTGAAGCTTTCTTT. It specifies CASSFDRFNTEAFF. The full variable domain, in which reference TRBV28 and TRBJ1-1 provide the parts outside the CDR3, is DVKVTQSSRYLVKRTGEKVFLECVQDMDHENMFWYRQDPGLGLRLIYFSYDVKMKEKGDIPEGYSVSREKKERFSLILESASTNQTSMYLCASSFDRFNTEAFFGQGTRLTVV.

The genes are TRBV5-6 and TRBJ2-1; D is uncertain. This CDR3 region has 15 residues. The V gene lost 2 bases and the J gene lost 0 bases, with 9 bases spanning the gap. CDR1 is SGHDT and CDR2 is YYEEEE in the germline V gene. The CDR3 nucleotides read TGTGCCAGCAGCTTATATCATAGCTCCTACAATGAGCAGTTCTTC. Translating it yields CASSLYHSSYNEQFF.

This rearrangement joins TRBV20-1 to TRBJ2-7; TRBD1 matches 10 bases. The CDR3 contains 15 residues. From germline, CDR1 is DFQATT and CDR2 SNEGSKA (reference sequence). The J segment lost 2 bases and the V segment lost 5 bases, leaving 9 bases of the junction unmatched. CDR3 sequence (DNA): TGCAGTGCTCCGACCGGGGACAGGGGCACCTACGAGCAGTACTTC. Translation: CSAPTGDRGTYEQYF.

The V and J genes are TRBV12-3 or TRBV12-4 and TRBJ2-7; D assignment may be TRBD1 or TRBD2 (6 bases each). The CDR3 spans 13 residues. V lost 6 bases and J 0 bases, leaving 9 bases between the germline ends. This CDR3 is CASREGGSYEQYF. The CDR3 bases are TGTGCCAGCAGAGAGGGGGGCTCCTACGAGCAGTACTTC.

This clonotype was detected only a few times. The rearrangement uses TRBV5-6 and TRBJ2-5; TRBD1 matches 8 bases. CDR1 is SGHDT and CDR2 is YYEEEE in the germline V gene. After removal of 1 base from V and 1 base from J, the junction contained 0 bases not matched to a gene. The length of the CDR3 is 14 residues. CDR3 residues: CASSLTGGQETQYF. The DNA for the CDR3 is TGTGCCAGCAGCTTGACAGGGGGCCAAGAGACCCAGTACTTC.

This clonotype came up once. CDR3 sequence: CASSVRAPRKEFF. Written as DNA, the CDR3 is TGCGCCAGCAGCGTAAGGGCACCACGAAAGGAGTTCTTC. This chain uses TRBV5-1 with TRBJ2-1; no clear D. This CDR3 region has 13 residues. From germline, CDR1 is SGHRS and CDR2 YFSETQ. Trimming cost V 4 bases and J 14 bases, with 19 bases left between them.

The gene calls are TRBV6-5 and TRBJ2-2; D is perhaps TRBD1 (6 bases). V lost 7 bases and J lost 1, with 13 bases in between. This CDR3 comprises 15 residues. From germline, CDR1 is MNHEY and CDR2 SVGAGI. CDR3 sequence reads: CASKRPGQNTGELFF. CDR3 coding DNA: TGTGCCAGCAAAAGGCCGGGACAGAACACCGGGGAGCTGTTTTTT.

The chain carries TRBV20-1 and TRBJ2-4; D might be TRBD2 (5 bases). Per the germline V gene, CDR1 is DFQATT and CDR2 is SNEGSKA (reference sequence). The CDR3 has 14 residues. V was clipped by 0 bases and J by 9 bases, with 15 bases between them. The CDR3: CSARDRLSGTIQYF. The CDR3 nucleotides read TGCAGTGCTAGAGATCGACTAAGTGGAACCATTCAGTACTTC.

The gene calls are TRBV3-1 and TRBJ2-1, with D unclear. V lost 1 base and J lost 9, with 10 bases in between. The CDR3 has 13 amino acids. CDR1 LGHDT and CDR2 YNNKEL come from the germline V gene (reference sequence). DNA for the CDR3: TGTGCCAGCAGCCAAGTCCGGACGGGTGAGCAGTTCTTC. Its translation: CASSQVRTGEQFF.

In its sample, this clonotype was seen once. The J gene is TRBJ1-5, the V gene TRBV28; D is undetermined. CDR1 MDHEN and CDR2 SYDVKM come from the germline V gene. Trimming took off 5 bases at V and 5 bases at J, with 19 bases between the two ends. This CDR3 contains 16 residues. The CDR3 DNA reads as TGTGCCAGCAGTCTCCTCGGTTGGGGTATGTATCAGCCCCAGCATTTT. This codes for CASSLLGWGMYQPQHF.

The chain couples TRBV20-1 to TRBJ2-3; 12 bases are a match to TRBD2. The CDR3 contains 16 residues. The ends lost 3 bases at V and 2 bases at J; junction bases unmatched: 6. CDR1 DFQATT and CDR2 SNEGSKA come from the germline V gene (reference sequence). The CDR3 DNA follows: TGCAGTGCTAGTACTAGCGGGAGGCCTATCACAGATACGCAGTATTTT. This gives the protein CSASTSGRPITDTQYF.

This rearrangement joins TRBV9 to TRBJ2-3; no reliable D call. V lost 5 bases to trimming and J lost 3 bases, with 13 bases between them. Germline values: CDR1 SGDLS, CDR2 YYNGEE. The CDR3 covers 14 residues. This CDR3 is CASSISVGTDTQYF. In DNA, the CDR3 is TGTGCCAGCAGTATCTCAGTTGGTACAGATACGCAGTATTTT.

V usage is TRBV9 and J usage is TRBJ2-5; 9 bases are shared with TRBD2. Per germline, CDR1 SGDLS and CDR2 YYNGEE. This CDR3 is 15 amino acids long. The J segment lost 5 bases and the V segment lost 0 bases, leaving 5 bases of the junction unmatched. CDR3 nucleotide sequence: TGTGCCAGCAGCGTAGAGGGGACTAGCTCCGAGACCCAGTACTTC. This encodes CASSVEGTSSETQYF.

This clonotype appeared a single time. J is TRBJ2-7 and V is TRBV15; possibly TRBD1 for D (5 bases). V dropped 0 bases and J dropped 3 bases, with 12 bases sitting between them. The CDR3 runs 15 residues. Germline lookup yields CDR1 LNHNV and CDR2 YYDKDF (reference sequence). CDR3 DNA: TGTGCCACCAGCAGAGACGTCTTAGGGGACTACGAGCAGTACTTC. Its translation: CATSRDVLGDYEQYF.

The CDR3 DNA sequence: TGTGCCTGGAGTCCCCGTCCTCCGGGGAGCTCCTACAATGAGCAGTTCTTC. It translates to CAWSPRPPGSSYNEQFF. The V call is TRBV30, the J call TRBJ2-1; D perhaps matches TRBD2 (5 bases). The germline gives CDR1 GTSNPN, CDR2 SVGIG (reference sequence). The CDR3 sequence is 17 residues long. V was cut by 2 bases and J by 0 bases, with 17 bases left in between.

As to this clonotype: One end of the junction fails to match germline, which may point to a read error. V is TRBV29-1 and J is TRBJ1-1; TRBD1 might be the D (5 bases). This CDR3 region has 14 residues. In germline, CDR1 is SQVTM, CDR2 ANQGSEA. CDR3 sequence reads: CRVGVGGRNTEAFF. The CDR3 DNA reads TGCAGGGTTGGGGTGGGGGGACGGAACACTGAAGCTTTCTTT.

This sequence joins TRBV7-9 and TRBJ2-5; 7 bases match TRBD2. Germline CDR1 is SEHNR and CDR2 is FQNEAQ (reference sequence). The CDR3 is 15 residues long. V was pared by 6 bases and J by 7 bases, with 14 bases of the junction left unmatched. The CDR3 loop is CASSSTTSAPGTQYF. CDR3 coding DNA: TGTGCCAGCAGTTCGACTACTAGCGCCCCCGGGACCCAGTACTTC.

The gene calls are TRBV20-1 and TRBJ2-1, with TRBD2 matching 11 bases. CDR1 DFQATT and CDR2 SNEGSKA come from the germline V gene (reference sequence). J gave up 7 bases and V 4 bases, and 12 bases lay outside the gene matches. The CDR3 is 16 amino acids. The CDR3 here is CSATGPSGRLGNEQFF. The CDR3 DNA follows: TGCAGTGCTACCGGCCCTAGCGGGAGGCTGGGAAATGAGCAGTTCTTC.